The 24 T cell receptor beta chains in this list originate from one sample, sequenced in a study of cytomegalovirus exposure and HLA in healthy donors. Here immunoSEQ multiplex PCR was the method, and the copy in TCRdb shows in-frame clones only, minus some. The data hold tens of thousands of clones, with 70% to 90% observed a single time. Sequencing input: PBMCs. The receptors were gathered from a man aged 25-45 years in good health and CMV-seronegative.

This sequence joins TRBV7-2 and TRBJ2-1; 9 nucleotides agree with TRBD2. Germline lookup yields CDR1 SGHTA and CDR2 FQGNSA. The CDR3 runs 15 residues. Losses at the gene ends were 4 bases for V and 4 bases for J; bases not matched to a gene: 5. The CDR3 protein is CASSSTSGNYNEQFF. DNA of the CDR3: TGTGCCAGCAGCTCGACTAGCGGTAATTACAATGAGCAGTTCTTC.

This clone occurred once. The rearrangement uses TRBV7-6 and TRBJ1-4, with D possibly matching TRBD1 (6 bases). Trimming shortened V by 2 bases and J by 7 bases, and 11 bases separated the two germline ends. Germline V gene data show CDR1 as SGHVS and CDR2 as FNYEAQ. The length of the CDR3 is 14 residues. CDR3 sequence reads: CASSLSGTPEKLFF. The CDR3 coding sequence is TGTGCCAGCAGCTTATCGGGGACACCTGAAAAACTGTTTTTT.

The chain uses TRBV7-7 and TRBJ2-5; 8 positions agree with TRBD2. CDR3 size: 13 residues. After removal of 4 bases from V and 2 bases from J, the junction contained 0 bases not matched to a gene. Germline CDR1 SSHAT, CDR2 FNYEAQ (reference sequence). This chain's CDR3 is CASSSSGQETQYF. The CDR3, as DNA: TGTGCCAGCAGCTCTAGCGGGCAAGAGACCCAGTACTTC.

The chain joins TRBV5-1 to TRBJ2-7; D gene ambiguous. V was trimmed by 0 bases and J by 3 bases, leaving 10 bases between them. The CDR3 contains 14 residues. Germline CDR1 SGHRS, CDR2 YFSETQ. In DNA form, the CDR3 reads TGCGCCAGCAGCTTGGTCGGGTTGGGCTACGAGCAGTACTTC. It codes for CASSLVGLGYEQYF.

This chain uses TRBV18 with TRBJ2-5; 7 bases line up with TRBD1. The V gene's germline CDR1 is KGHSH and CDR2 LQKENI. This CDR3 spans 15 amino acids. J gave up 7 bases and V 0 bases, and 8 bases lay outside the gene matches. The CDR3 nucleotides are TGTGCCAGCTCACCACCCGGGACAGTTGTACCGACCCAGTACTTC. As protein: CASSPPGTVVPTQYF.

The V gene is TRBV5-1, the J gene TRBJ2-4, with D possibly TRBD1 on 5 matching bases. V was clipped by 4 bases and J by 9 bases, with 8 bases between them. This CDR3 is 11 amino acids long. Germline-derived CDR1 and CDR2 are SGHRS and YFSETQ. The CDR3 DNA follows: TGCGCCAGCAGCACAGACAGCATTCAGTACTTC. This codes for CASSTDSIQYF. Combining the CDR3 with reference TRBV5-1 and TRBJ2-4 gives the whole variable domain KAGVTQTPRYLIKTRGQQVTLSCSPISGHRSVSWYQQTPGQGLQFLFEYFSETQRNKGNFPGRFSGRQFSNSRSEMNVSTLELGDSALYLCASSTDSIQYFGAGTRLSVL.

This clone was counted a few times. This rearrangement joins TRBV6-1 to TRBJ2-1; no definite D call. This CDR3 has 13 residues. V was shortened by 1 base and J by 4 bases, with 5 bases between the two germline ends. Germline loops: CDR1 MNHNS, CDR2 SASEGT. This CDR3 is CASSEGRYNEQFF. CDR3 in DNA: TGTGCCAGCAGTGAAGGCAGGTACAATGAGCAGTTCTTC.

This chain joins TRBV5-1 and TRBJ2-2, with no clear D. Germline V CDR1 and CDR2: SGHRS, YFSETQ. CDR3 length: 14 amino acids. The ends were cut back, 0 bases at V and 5 bases at J, with 8 bases in the middle. Written as DNA, the CDR3 is TGCGCCAGCAGCTTGGACTCGTGGACCGGGGAGCTGTTTTTT. Its translation is CASSLDSWTGELFF.

The chain employs TRBV5-4 and TRBJ2-2; 14 nucleotides align to TRBD2. Germline V gene lookup returns CDR1 SGHNT and CDR2 YYREEE (reference sequence). CDR3 length equals 18 residues. Trimming took 5 bases from V and 1 from J; bases not matched to a gene: 7. The CDR3 sequence: CASSLGLAGGRNTGELFF. The CDR3 DNA sequence: TGTGCCAGCAGTCTAGGACTAGCGGGGGGCCGGAACACCGGGGAGCTGTTTTTT.

This clone was detected only a few times. The rearrangement links TRBV5-1 to TRBJ2-7; 11 positions agree with TRBD2. CDR1 is SGHRS, CDR2 YFSETQ, per germline. This CDR3 has 14 amino acids. V was pared by 5 bases and J by 3 bases, with 4 bases of the junction left unmatched. The CDR3 nucleotides are TGCGCCAGCAGACACACTAGCGGGAGCTACGAGCAGTACGTC. Protein sequence: CASRHTSGSYEQYV.

The chain is built from TRBV6-1 and TRBJ2-7, with TRBD1 identical over 9 bases. The CDR3 is 19 amino acids. V was pared by 1 base and J by 10 bases, with 23 bases of the junction left unmatched. Germline V gene lookup returns CDR1 MNHNS and CDR2 SASEGT. CDR3 amino acids: CASSEGSGTGFSSLFYQYV. Here the CDR3 DNA reads TGTGCCAGCAGTGAAGGGAGTGGGACAGGGTTTAGTTCACTCTTTTATCAGTACGTC.

This clone was picked up one time. The chain recombines TRBV5-6 with TRBJ2-5, with a weak D call TRBD2 (7 bases). The CDR3 extends over 17 amino acids. Trimming shortened V by 0 bases and J by 4 bases, and 19 bases separated the two germline ends. CDR1 is SGHDT and CDR2 is YYEEEE in the germline V gene. CDR3 amino acids: CASSLARVGGPGETQYF. The CDR3 DNA reads TGTGCCAGCAGCTTGGCCCGCGTGGGGGGGCCAGGAGAGACCCAGTACTTC.

The chain is built from TRBV5-1 and TRBJ2-7, with 9 bases matching TRBD1. Germline V gives CDR1 SGHRS, CDR2 YFSETQ. With 4 bases clipped from V and 0 bases from J, the junction kept 5 bases outside the gene matches. CDR3 length: 15 amino acids. The DNA for the CDR3 is TGCGCCAGCAGCCCCACAGGGGGCCACTCCTACGAGCAGTACTTC. It encodes CASSPTGGHSYEQYF. Using reference TRBV5-1 and TRBJ2-7 for the parts outside the CDR3, the full variable domain is KAGVTQTPRYLIKTRGQQVTLSCSPISGHRSVSWYQQTPGQGLQFLFEYFSETQRNKGNFPGRFSGRQFSNSRSEMNVSTLELGDSALYLCASSPTGGHSYEQYFGPGTRLTVT.

The chain is built from TRBV4-2 and TRBJ2-1; TRBD2 aligns across 12 bases. Germline lookup yields CDR1 LGHNA and CDR2 YNFKEQ. This CDR3 is 16 amino acids long. V dropped 2 bases and J dropped 4; count of bases not matched to a gene: 3. The CDR3 loop is CASSQLTSGGYNEQFF. DNA of the CDR3: TGTGCCAGCAGCCAACTTACTAGCGGGGGGTACAATGAGCAGTTCTTC.

This chain uses TRBV11-2 with TRBJ1-1; no clear D. The CDR3 has 13 residues. In germline, CDR1 is SGHAT, CDR2 FQNNGV. Trimming cost V 5 bases and J 1 base, with 8 bases left between them. The CDR3 is CASSPQRNTEAFF. CDR3 DNA sequence: TGTGCCAGCAGCCCTCAGCGGAACACTGAAGCTTTCTTT.

CDR3 loop: CASSLDGGRHQPQHF. The CDR3 DNA sequence: TGTGCCAGCAGCTTAGATGGAGGCCGCCATCAGCCCCAGCATTTT. The J gene is TRBJ1-5, the V gene TRBV7-9, with unresolved D. Looked up from germline, CDR1 is SEHNR and CDR2 is FQNEAQ (reference sequence). The CDR3 length is 15 residues. V was cut by 1 base and J by 5 bases, with 12 bases left in between. Based on the CDR3 plus reference TRBV7-9 and TRBJ1-5, the full variable domain is DTGVSQNPRHKITKRGQNVTFRCDPISEHNRLYWYRQTLGQGPEFLTYFQNEAQLEKSRLLSDRFSAERPKGSFSTLEIQRTEQGDSAMYLCASSLDGGRHQPQHFGDGTRLSIL.

The CDR3: CASSAGFTEAFF. The CDR3 bases are TGTGCCAGCAGCGCAGGGTTCACTGAAGCTTTCTTT. The genes are TRBV7-2 and TRBJ1-1; tentatively, D is TRBD1 (5 bases). This CDR3 region has 12 residues. The V end lost 5 bases, the J end lost 4 bases, and 8 bases lay between the germline ends. Per the germline V gene, CDR1 is SGHTA and CDR2 is FQGNSA.

The chain carries TRBV7-3 and TRBJ1-1; tentative D call: TRBD1 (6 bases). The V gene lost 2 bases and the J gene lost 5 bases, with 12 bases spanning the gap. From germline, CDR1 is SGHTA and CDR2 FQGTGA. The CDR3 loop spans 14 amino acids. CDR3 sequence: CASSLSRGDTEAFF. The CDR3 DNA reads TGTGCCAGCAGCTTATCCAGGGGAGATACTGAAGCTTTCTTT.

This clone has a handful of counts. The V and J genes are TRBV6-5 and TRBJ2-2, with 8 positions matching TRBD2. The CDR3 is 14 amino acids. The J segment lost 4 bases and the V segment lost 7 bases, leaving 5 bases of the junction unmatched. The germline gives CDR1 MNHEY, CDR2 SVGAGI. The CDR3 DNA is TGTGCCAGCAAGCGGGAGTGGGGCACCGGGGAGCTGTTTTTT. Protein product: CASKREWGTGELFF.

The V call is TRBV25-1, the J call TRBJ2-5, with D perhaps TRBD2 (5 bases). Germline CDR1 MGHDK, CDR2 SYGVNS. The CDR3 is made up of 15 amino acids. V dropped 4 bases and J dropped 1 base, with 13 bases sitting between them. CDR3 region: CASSGSRARQETQYF. DNA of the CDR3: TGTGCCAGCAGTGGCTCGCGGGCCCGCCAAGAGACCCAGTACTTC.

The J gene is TRBJ2-7, the V gene TRBV6-5, with D tentatively TRBD1 (5 bases). The CDR3 is 15 residues long. Germline lookup yields CDR1 MNHEY and CDR2 SVGAGI. V was pared by 0 bases and J by 5 bases, with 14 bases between. The CDR3 coding sequence is TGTGCCAGCAGTTACTCGTCTGGGGCCGGAAACGAGCAGTACTTC. This codes for CASSYSSGAGNEQYF.

The chain joins TRBV14 to TRBJ1-1; tentatively, D is TRBD1 (5 bases). With 0 bases removed from V and 7 bases from J, the gap between germline ends came to 15 bases. The germline CDR1 and CDR2 sequences are SGHDN and FVKESK. This CDR3 is 15 amino acids long. DNA of the CDR3: TGTGCCAGCAGCCAAGAGGTTCAGGGTATAGGTGAAGCTTTCTTT. Protein sequence: CASSQEVQGIGEAFF.

The V call is TRBV19, the J call TRBJ2-1; D possibly corresponds to TRBD2 (5 bases). Germline V CDR1 and CDR2: LNHDA, SQIVND (reference sequence). The CDR3 is made up of 17 amino acids. V was trimmed by 3 bases and J by 3 bases, leaving 18 bases between them. CDR3 residues: CASSISSGNPFYNEQFF. CDR3 coding DNA: TGTGCCAGTAGTATTTCGTCGGGGAATCCTTTCTACAATGAGCAGTTCTTC.

V usage is TRBV7-9 and J usage is TRBJ1-2; 7 bases map to TRBD1. Trimming removed 3 bases from V and 6 bases from J; junction bases left unmatched: 1. Germline V gives CDR1 SEHNR, CDR2 FQNEAQ (reference sequence). CDR3 size: 12 residues. Here the CDR3 DNA reads TGTGCCAGCAGCTTGGACAGGAATGGCTACACCTTC. Its translation is CASSLDRNGYTF.